The clone carrying this TCR beta chain was counted many times. Its specificity is unknown. These data originate in a study of T cells after yellow fever vaccination. Study details: Fractions low in cell number were prepared with SMART-Seq v4 Ultra Low Input.

The CDR3 runs 15 residues. Germline-derived CDR1 and CDR2 are SGHRS and YFSETQ. V shed 4 bases, J shed 4 bases, and the junction held 8 bases outside the gene matches. Generation of TCR cDNA used 5'RACE template switching (which added a universal primer site and UMIs). TCRdb reprocessed the 5' RACE reads with MiXCR, giving one entry per CDR3 protein. The sample carries 200,000 to 300,000 distinct CDR3 sequences, roughly 6.8% recorded once. Study-wide results and limits: A large majority of primary-vaccination clones showed up again after the booster (around 95% CD4, about 90% CD8).

The TCR comes from a man in his thirties or forties who received the YFV17D yellow fever vaccine. Material: CD4+ T cells sorted from PBMCs, obtained on the day of the yellow fever booster vaccination. This sequence joins TRBV5-1 and TRBJ1-2, with 9 positions matching TRBD1. CDR3 sequence: CASSATGQGGYGYTF. CDR3 DNA sequence: TGCGCCAGCAGCGCCACGGGACAGGGTGGCTATGGCTACACCTTC.